The rows below give T cell receptor beta chains drawn from one sample of a study of radiotherapy plus CTLA-4 blockade in lung cancer. The method was immunoSEQ multiplex PCR; TCRdb's version includes in-frame clones alone and lacks a portion of them. The sample consists of roughly 85,000 clones, more than 85% of them appearing once. The starting material was peripheral blood, obtained from a patient treated with radiotherapy plus ipilimumab. These receptors originate from a human donor with non-small cell lung cancer that progressed on radiotherapy plus ipilimumab. CDR3s include the opening cysteine and the closing phenylalanine or tryptophan. Fields, in order: clone size, J gene, D gene, V gene, CDR3 DNA, CDR3 protein. The D gene is left open where the match is weak. A row's size may be missing; if present it is once, few, many or a size class.

size: NA
J: TRBJ2-7
D: NA
V: TRBV4-2
DNA: TGTGCCAGCAGCCAAGAAGTTGGCATGGGGGTTTACGAGCAGTACTTC
CDR3: CASSQEVGMGVYEQYF

size: NA
J: TRBJ2-7
D: NA
V: TRBV5-4
DNA: TGTGCCAGTACCCGAAGCGGAGCTGCCTACGAGCAGTACTTC
CDR3: CASTRSGAAYEQYF

size: NA
J: TRBJ2-7
D: NA
V: TRBV27
DNA: TGTGCCAGCAGTAGTCAGGGTAGGTTTCTCGCGTACGAGCAGTACTTC
CDR3: CASSSQGRFLAYEQYF

size: NA
J: TRBJ2-3
D: NA
V: TRBV19
DNA: TGTGCCAGTAGTAGGTGGGGGGACACAGATACGCAGTATTTT
CDR3: CASSRWGDTDTQYF

size: NA
J: TRBJ2-7
D: TRBD2
V: TRBV2
DNA: TGTGCCAGCAGTGGCGGGGGACGGGAGGCCTACGAGCAGTACTTC
CDR3: CASSGGGREAYEQYF

size: NA
J: TRBJ1-3
D: NA
V: TRBV4-2
DNA: TGTGCCAGCAGCCAAGTTTCCGGGACTGGAAACACCATATATTTT
CDR3: CASSQVSGTGNTIYF

size: NA
J: TRBJ1-1
D: NA
V: TRBV5-4
DNA: TGTGCCAGCAGCTTGGGATTCAGCCAATTGAACACTGAAGCTTTCTTT
CDR3: CASSLGFSQLNTEAFF

size: NA
J: TRBJ1-1
D: NA
V: TRBV6-5
DNA: TGTGCCACCAACGTTGGGGGCACTGAAGCTTTCTTT
CDR3: CATNVGGTEAFF

size: NA
J: TRBJ2-1
D: NA
V: TRBV5-1
DNA: TGCGCCAGCCACAGGAGCTCCTACAATGAGCAGTTCTTC
CDR3: CASHRSSYNEQFF

size: NA
J: TRBJ1-1
D: NA
V: TRBV7-6
DNA: TGTGCCAGCAGCTTATTAAATGAAAGGCCTACTGAAGCTTTCTTT
CDR3: CASSLLNERPTEAFF

size: NA
J: TRBJ1-2
D: NA
V: TRBV18
DNA: TGTGCCAGCTCCGGGCCAAACTATGGCTACACCTTC
CDR3: CASSGPNYGYTF

size: NA
J: TRBJ1-2
D: NA
V: TRBV15
DNA: TGTGCCACCAGCAGAGATCGGGGGCTTGTCTATGGCTACACCTTC
CDR3: CATSRDRGLVYGYTF

size: once
J: TRBJ2-7
D: NA
V: TRBV6-6
DNA: TGTGCCAGCAGTTACTCCTCGGGGCAGGGGTCCTACGAGCAGTACTTC
CDR3: CASSYSSGQGSYEQYF

size: NA
J: TRBJ1-4
D: NA
V: TRBV6-5
DNA: TGTGCCAGCAGCCCCCATCGGGGGCAAAAACTGTTTTTT
CDR3: CASSPHRGQKLFF

size: NA
J: TRBJ2-1
D: NA
V: TRBV5-1
DNA: TGCGCCAGCAGCTGGCTATGGGGGGAGAATGAGCAGTTCTTC
CDR3: CASSWLWGENEQFF

size: NA
J: TRBJ1-3
D: TRBD1
V: TRBV4-3
DNA: TGCGCCAGCAGCCAAGAATTTGGCCCGGGACAGGGCCGAAACACCATATATTTT
CDR3: CASSQEFGPGQGRNTIYF

size: NA
J: TRBJ2-1
D: NA
V: TRBV6-6
DNA: TGTGCCAGCCCTACGGGGGCGAGCTCCTACAATGAGCAGTTCTTC
CDR3: CASPTGASSYNEQFF

size: NA
J: TRBJ2-1
D: TRBD1
V: TRBV5-1
DNA: TGCGCCAGCAGCCCTGGGACAGGGAGATACAATGAGCAGTTCTTC
CDR3: CASSPGTGRYNEQFF

size: NA
J: TRBJ1-5
D: NA
V: TRBV19
DNA: TGTGCCAGTAGGCAACCGGCGAATCAGCCCCAGCATTTT
CDR3: CASRQPANQPQHF

size: NA
J: TRBJ1-2
D: NA
V: TRBV7-2
DNA: TGTGCCAGCAGCTTAGACAGGGTTCATGGCTACACCTTC
CDR3: CASSLDRVHGYTF

size: NA
J: TRBJ1-3
D: NA
V: TRBV7-2
DNA: TGTGCCAGCAGCCTGTCCGGAGCGGCGGGTGGAAACACCATATATTTT
CDR3: CASSLSGAAGGNTIYF

size: NA
J: TRBJ1-2
D: NA
V: TRBV18
DNA: TGTGCCAGCTCACCACCAGGGGTCTATGGCTACACCTTC
CDR3: CASSPPGVYGYTF

size: once
J: TRBJ2-1
D: NA
V: TRBV10-2
DNA: TGCGCCAGCAAAACAGGTTCCAATGAGCAGTTCTTC
CDR3: CASKTGSNEQFF

size: NA
J: TRBJ1-6
D: NA
V: TRBV27
DNA: TGTGCCAGCAGTTGGGGGGCGCGGGATAATTCACCCCTCCACTTT
CDR3: CASSWGARDNSPLHF